This T cell receptor beta chain derives from a study of cytomegalovirus exposure and HLA in healthy donors. Turning to this clone: Its target is not known.

Primers included in the PCR were 60 Vbeta and 13 Jbeta primers. Some clones are missing from TCRdb's copy, which holds only in-frame ones; the method was immunoSEQ multiplex PCR. Across 150,000 to 200,000 clones, the top ten clones capture 5.5% to 7.5% of the sample. The CDR3 extends over 15 amino acids. Germline lookup yields CDR1 GTSNPN and CDR2 SVGIG (reference sequence). Germline trimming cut 5 bases from V and 5 bases from J; bases unmatched to any gene: 9. Study-wide points: TCR beta sequences reportedly predicted most subjects' HLA-A and HLA-B alleles accurately.

The receptor was derived from a man aged 25-45 years in good health and CMV-seronegative. Specimen: PBMCs. The chain recombines TRBV30 with TRBJ2-1; 10 positions match TRBD2. Written as DNA, the CDR3 is TGTGCCTGGGTGGGAGAAGCGGGGGGGCACAATGAGCAGTTCTTC. This translates into CAWVGEAGGHNEQFF. The full variable domain, with the rest looked up from reference TRBV30 and TRBJ2-1, is SQTIHQWPATLVQPVGSPLSLECTVEGTSNPNLYWYRQAAGRGLQLLFYSVGIGQISSEVPQNLSASRPQDRQFILSSKKLLLSDSGFYLCAWVGEAGGHNEQFFGPGTRLTVL.